The following is a T cell receptor (beta chain) sequence with its context. The antigen is not known. After removal of 4 bases from V and 4 bases from J, the junction contained 7 bases not matched to a gene. Per germline, CDR1 LNHDA and CDR2 SQIVND (reference sequence). The CDR3 covers 16 residues. TCRdb itself ran the 5' RACE reads through MiXCR, one entry per CDR3 protein. The sample holds approximately 60,000 distinct CDR3 sequences; 9.3% are singletons and the top ten take about 1.1%. The entry originates in a study of T-cell memory formation after mild COVID-19. Findings and limits, study-wide: Clones shrinking between day 15 and 85 showed a balanced CD4/CD8 split, and those that grew later tilted toward CD4+.

The chain joins TRBV19 to TRBJ2-3, with 11 nucleotides matching TRBD2. Material for sequencing was PBMCs or a T cell subset sorted from them (not recorded which). The TCR originated in a man aged 18 to 30 who had mild COVID-19 (a few samples of this study predate the infection). Cell type and time point are not known. The CDR3 nucleotides are TGTGCCAGTAGTAACCGACTAGCGGGGTGGTCAGATACGCAGTATTTT. The encoded protein is CASSNRLAGWSDTQYF.